This TCR beta chain was obtained from a study of regulatory T cells in long-lasting Graves disease. Overall study findings and caveats: Persistent disease showed a preference for TRBV28, TRBJ1-2 and TRBJ2-5.

The time point here: persistent/refractory GD, antithyroid drugs over 5 years with positive TRAb. PBMC RNA served as the TCR library source. Germline lookup yields CDR1 LNHNV and CDR2 YYDKDF (reference sequence). J lost 2 bases, V lost 6 bases, and 9 bases had no gene match. This CDR3 is 16 amino acids long. Building of the TCR beta libraries involved iRepertoire HTBI primers and Arm-PCR of CDR3 regions. In TCRdb, the multiplex PCR reads were re-called with MiXCR into one record per CDR3 protein. The sample contains approximately 400,000 distinct CDR3 sequences, roughly a quarter of which appear only once. This clonotype occurred many times. Its antigen is as yet unknown.

The receptor was isolated from a female donor with Graves disease. The V call is TRBV15, the J call TRBJ2-1; TRBD2 agrees at 8 bases. The sequences come from peripheral blood mononuclear cells (PBMCs), collected when the disease was refractory, from a patient treated with antithyroid drugs. CDR3 protein: CATSSGAGETYNEQFF. CDR3 coding DNA: TGTGCCACCAGTAGTGGAGCGGGAGAAACCTACAATGAGCAGTTCTTC.